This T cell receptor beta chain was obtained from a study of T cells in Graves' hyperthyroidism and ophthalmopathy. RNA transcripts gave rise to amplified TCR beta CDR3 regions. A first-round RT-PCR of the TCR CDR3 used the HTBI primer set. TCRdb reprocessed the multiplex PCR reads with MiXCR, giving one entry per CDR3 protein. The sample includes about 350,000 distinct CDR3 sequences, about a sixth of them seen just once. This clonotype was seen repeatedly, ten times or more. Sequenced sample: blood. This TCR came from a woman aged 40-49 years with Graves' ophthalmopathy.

CDR3 sequence: CASGLVGQRTEAFF. Written as DNA, the CDR3 is TGTGCTAGTGGTTTGGTGGGACAGCGCACTGAAGCTTTCTTT. This sequence joins TRBV12-5 and TRBJ1-1; 7 bases agree with TRBD1. With 0 bases clipped from V and 4 bases from J, the junction kept 2 bases outside the gene matches. The length of the CDR3 is 14 residues. CDR1 is LGHNT, CDR2 FRNRAP, per germline.